The rows below give T cell receptor beta chains drawn from one sample of a study of a mutant IDH1 vaccine in newly diagnosed glioma. The table came from immunoSEQ multiplex PCR; TCRdb's copy has only in-frame clones and leaves some out. The data contain about 64,000 clones, 84% of them singletons. Their specific antigens are unknown. The sample was PBMCs, taken from a glioma patient whose treatment included an IDH1 peptide vaccine. Every receptor here comes from a woman aged 45-65 years with glioma. Each CDR3 is given with its conserved first and last residue. Fields, in order: CDR3 protein, CDR3 DNA, CDR3 length, clone size, J gene, V gene, D gene. D genes are given only for firm matches. The size of a clone is reported for some rows only, either as once, few or many, or as a class for expanded clones.

cdr3_aa: CATTIAGAYTDTQYF; cdr3_nt: TGTGCCACCACCATAGCGGGGGCCTACACAGATACGCAGTATTTT; cdr3_length: 15; clone_size: .; j_call: TRBJ2-3; v_call: TRBV15; d_call: TRBD2
cdr3_aa: CASSLDGGIVESFF; cdr3_nt: TGCGCCAGCAGCCTAGACGGAGGGATTGTTGAATCTTTCTTT; cdr3_length: 14; clone_size: .; j_call: TRBJ1-1; v_call: TRBV5-1; d_call: .
cdr3_aa: CASSPGTGTSWANVLTF; cdr3_nt: TGTGCCAGTAGTCCCGGGACAGGGACCTCTTGGGCCAACGTCCTGACTTTC; cdr3_length: 17; clone_size: .; j_call: TRBJ2-6; v_call: TRBV19; d_call: TRBD1
cdr3_aa: CASSPDSDGRQPQHF; cdr3_nt: TGTGCCAGCAGCCCGGACAGCGACGGTCGTCAGCCCCAGCATTTT; cdr3_length: 15; clone_size: .; j_call: TRBJ1-5; v_call: TRBV7-9; d_call: .
cdr3_aa: CASSVAGTGAYEQYF; cdr3_nt: TGCGCCAGCAGCGTGGCAGGGACAGGGGCCTACGAGCAGTACTTC; cdr3_length: 15; clone_size: .; j_call: TRBJ2-7; v_call: TRBV5-1; d_call: TRBD1
cdr3_aa: CASSLQGAGTEAFF; cdr3_nt: TGTGCCAGCAGCTTACAGGGGGCTGGCACTGAAGCTTTCTTT; cdr3_length: 14; clone_size: .; j_call: TRBJ1-1; v_call: TRBV7-2; d_call: TRBD1
cdr3_aa: CASSFGAGGNYGYTF; cdr3_nt: TGCGCCAGCAGCTTCGGCGCAGGGGGCAACTATGGCTACACCTTC; cdr3_length: 15; clone_size: .; j_call: TRBJ1-2; v_call: TRBV5-1; d_call: TRBD1
cdr3_aa: CASSPGGTGSGKLFF; cdr3_nt: TGTGCCAGCAGCCCAGGGGGGACAGGGAGTGGAAAACTGTTTTTT; cdr3_length: 15; clone_size: .; j_call: TRBJ1-4; v_call: TRBV7-2; d_call: TRBD1
cdr3_aa: CAWSKRGSETQYF; cdr3_nt: TGTGCCTGGAGTAAGCGGGGCTCGGAGACCCAGTACTTC; cdr3_length: 13; clone_size: once; j_call: TRBJ2-5; v_call: TRBV30; d_call: TRBD2
cdr3_aa: CASSPGQGIHTNEKLFF; cdr3_nt: TGTGCCAGCTCACCAGGACAGGGGATACACACTAATGAAAAACTGTTTTTT; cdr3_length: 17; clone_size: .; j_call: TRBJ1-4; v_call: TRBV18; d_call: TRBD1
cdr3_aa: CASSLAQGLRNGELFF; cdr3_nt: TGTGCCAGCAGCTTGGCTCAGGGGCTGAGGAACGGGGAGCTGTTTTTT; cdr3_length: 16; clone_size: .; j_call: TRBJ2-2; v_call: TRBV5-6; d_call: .
cdr3_aa: CASTRGVEAANVLTF; cdr3_nt: TGTGCCAGCACTCGGGGGGTCGAAGCTGCCAACGTCCTGACTTTC; cdr3_length: 15; clone_size: .; j_call: TRBJ2-6; v_call: TRBV28; d_call: TRBD2
cdr3_aa: CASSRNFGLYEQYF; cdr3_nt: TGCGCCAGCAGCCGTAATTTTGGGTTATACGAGCAGTACTTC; cdr3_length: 14; clone_size: .; j_call: TRBJ2-7; v_call: TRBV5-1; d_call: .
cdr3_aa: CASSSTGSYEQYF; cdr3_nt: TGTGCCAGCAGCTCCACAGGGTCCTACGAGCAGTACTTC; cdr3_length: 13; clone_size: once; j_call: TRBJ2-7; v_call: TRBV7-2; d_call: .
cdr3_aa: CASSTRGRLMNTEAFF; cdr3_nt: TGTGCCAGCAGCACCCGCGGCAGGCTCATGAACACTGAAGCTTTCTTT; cdr3_length: 16; clone_size: .; j_call: TRBJ1-1; v_call: TRBV6-6; d_call: .
cdr3_aa: CASTPMTGYGYTF; cdr3_nt: TGTGCCAGCACCCCGATGACAGGGTATGGCTACACCTTC; cdr3_length: 13; clone_size: .; j_call: TRBJ1-2; v_call: TRBV2; d_call: TRBD1
cdr3_aa: CTAGVEYGYTF; cdr3_nt: TGCACCGCAGGAGTAGAGTATGGCTACACCTTC; cdr3_length: 11; clone_size: once; j_call: TRBJ1-2; v_call: TRBV29-1; d_call: .
cdr3_aa: CASSLAVGGENTIYF; cdr3_nt: TGCGCCAGCAGCTTGGCGGTAGGGGGAGAAAACACCATATATTTT; cdr3_length: 15; clone_size: .; j_call: TRBJ1-3; v_call: TRBV5-1; d_call: .
cdr3_aa: CATQGTGNTIYF; cdr3_nt: TGTGCCACACAGGGGACCGGAAACACCATATATTTT; cdr3_length: 12; clone_size: once; j_call: TRBJ1-3; v_call: TRBV9; d_call: TRBD1
cdr3_aa: CASSLAGSGNNEQFF; cdr3_nt: TGCGCCAGCAGCTTGGCTGGGTCAGGGAACAATGAGCAGTTCTTC; cdr3_length: 15; clone_size: .; j_call: TRBJ2-1; v_call: TRBV5-1; d_call: .
cdr3_aa: CASSLGAGNYEQYF; cdr3_nt: TGTGCCAGCAGCTTAGGAGCGGGAAACTACGAGCAGTACTTC; cdr3_length: 14; clone_size: .; j_call: TRBJ2-7; v_call: TRBV11-3; d_call: TRBD2
cdr3_aa: CASSYYVEDRGQHGPDQPQHF; cdr3_nt: TGTGCCAGCAGCTACTACGTCGAAGACAGGGGGCAACATGGGCCCGATCAGCCCCAGCATTTT; cdr3_length: 21; clone_size: .; j_call: TRBJ1-5; v_call: TRBV9; d_call: TRBD1
cdr3_aa: CASSLGLAGGQETQYF; cdr3_nt: TGTGCCAGCAGCTTAGGGCTAGCGGGGGGGCAAGAGACCCAGTACTTC; cdr3_length: 16; clone_size: .; j_call: TRBJ2-5; v_call: TRBV7-2; d_call: TRBD2
cdr3_aa: CASSSIQGPNTGELFF; cdr3_nt: TGTGCCAGCAGCTCCATACAGGGGCCGAACACCGGAGAGCTGTTTTTT; cdr3_length: 16; clone_size: .; j_call: TRBJ2-2; v_call: TRBV11-2; d_call: TRBD1
cdr3_aa: CASSRLQGNSPLHF; cdr3_nt: TGTGCCAGCAGCCGCCTACAGGGGAATTCACCCCTCCACTTT; cdr3_length: 14; clone_size: .; j_call: TRBJ1-6; v_call: TRBV14; d_call: TRBD1
cdr3_aa: CASRGLMNTEAFF; cdr3_nt: TGTGCCAGCCGGGGACTGATGAACACTGAAGCTTTCTTT; cdr3_length: 13; clone_size: few; j_call: TRBJ1-1; v_call: TRBV6-1; d_call: .
cdr3_aa: CASSSGTGFFGQPQHF; cdr3_nt: TGTGCCAGCAGTTCCGGGACAGGGTTTTTCGGTCAGCCCCAGCATTTT; cdr3_length: 16; clone_size: once; j_call: TRBJ1-5; v_call: TRBV7-2; d_call: TRBD1
cdr3_aa: CASRPGTLNTEAFF; cdr3_nt: TGTGCCAGCAGACCCGGGACACTTAACACTGAAGCTTTCTTT; cdr3_length: 14; clone_size: .; j_call: TRBJ1-1; v_call: TRBV9; d_call: .
cdr3_aa: CASSHGGETQYF; cdr3_nt: TGTGCCAGCAGCCATGGGGGGGAGACCCAGTACTTC; cdr3_length: 12; clone_size: .; j_call: TRBJ2-5; v_call: TRBV7-9; d_call: .
cdr3_aa: CASSLAGGPYEQYF; cdr3_nt: TGTGCCAGCAGCCTAGCGGGGGGCCCCTACGAGCAGTACTTC; cdr3_length: 14; clone_size: .; j_call: TRBJ2-7; v_call: TRBV7-2; d_call: TRBD2
cdr3_aa: CASLGGNTGTFCTGELFF; cdr3_nt: TGTGCCAGTCTGGGGGGCAATACAGGGACTTTCTGCACCGGGGAGCTGTTTTTT; cdr3_length: 18; clone_size: .; j_call: TRBJ2-2; v_call: TRBV21-1; d_call: .
cdr3_aa: CASSIGSYEQYF; cdr3_nt: TGTGCCAGCAGCATAGGGAGCTACGAGCAGTACTTC; cdr3_length: 12; clone_size: once; j_call: TRBJ2-7; v_call: TRBV5-6; d_call: .
cdr3_aa: CAWTPGTNEKLFF; cdr3_nt: TGTGCCTGGACGCCAGGGACAAATGAAAAACTGTTTTTT; cdr3_length: 13; clone_size: .; j_call: TRBJ1-4; v_call: TRBV30; d_call: .
cdr3_aa: CASSLGQGPYEQYF; cdr3_nt: TGCGCCAGCAGCCTCGGACAGGGCCCCTACGAGCAGTACTTC; cdr3_length: 14; clone_size: .; j_call: TRBJ2-7; v_call: TRBV5-1; d_call: TRBD1
cdr3_aa: CASSDSMAAFF; cdr3_nt: TGTGCCAGCAGTGACTCGATGGCAGCTTTCTTT; cdr3_length: 11; clone_size: .; j_call: TRBJ1-1; v_call: TRBV6-4; d_call: .
cdr3_aa: CASINRVTGANVLTF; cdr3_nt: TGTGCCAGCATTAACAGGGTAACCGGGGCCAACGTCCTGACTTTC; cdr3_length: 15; clone_size: once; j_call: TRBJ2-6; v_call: TRBV6-1; d_call: .
cdr3_aa: CASRPGQGFPGELFF; cdr3_nt: TGTGCCAGCAGACCGGGACAGGGGTTTCCCGGGGAGCTGTTTTTT; cdr3_length: 15; clone_size: .; j_call: TRBJ2-2; v_call: TRBV27; d_call: TRBD1
cdr3_aa: CAISEDRYNSPLHF; cdr3_nt: TGTGCCATCAGTGAGGACCGATATAATTCACCCCTCCACTTT; cdr3_length: 14; clone_size: .; j_call: TRBJ1-6; v_call: TRBV10-3; d_call: .
cdr3_aa: CARTGGSGGTQYF; cdr3_nt: TGTGCCCGGACAGGGGGAAGTGGTGGTACGCAGTATTTT; cdr3_length: 13; clone_size: once; j_call: TRBJ2-3; v_call: TRBV30; d_call: TRBD1
cdr3_aa: CASNQAGGRDDYGYTF; cdr3_nt: TGTGCCAGCAACCAGGCCGGGGGGCGAGATGACTATGGCTACACCTTC; cdr3_length: 16; clone_size: once; j_call: TRBJ1-2; v_call: TRBV7-2; d_call: .
cdr3_aa: CASSAPDRADLNYGYTF; cdr3_nt: TGTGCCAGCAGCGCTCCGGATCGGGCAGATCTTAACTATGGCTACACCTTC; cdr3_length: 17; clone_size: few; j_call: TRBJ1-2; v_call: TRBV9; d_call: .
cdr3_aa: CAWSVGVYNEQFF; cdr3_nt: TGTGCCTGGAGTGTTGGGGTGTACAATGAGCAGTTCTTC; cdr3_length: 13; clone_size: .; j_call: TRBJ2-1; v_call: TRBV30; d_call: .
cdr3_aa: CASSSMFGQGLGYTF; cdr3_nt: TGCGCCAGCAGCAGTATGTTCGGACAGGGACTTGGCTACACCTTC; cdr3_length: 15; clone_size: .; j_call: TRBJ1-2; v_call: TRBV5-1; d_call: TRBD1
cdr3_aa: CASSPAQQGAVPNSPLHF; cdr3_nt: TGTGCCAGCAGCCCAGCTCAGCAGGGGGCAGTACCTAATTCACCCCTCCACTTT; cdr3_length: 18; clone_size: .; j_call: TRBJ1-6; v_call: TRBV5-4; d_call: TRBD1
cdr3_aa: CASSLSQETQYF; cdr3_nt: TGCGCCAGCAGCTTATCACAAGAGACCCAGTACTTC; cdr3_length: 12; clone_size: .; j_call: TRBJ2-5; v_call: TRBV5-1; d_call: .
cdr3_aa: CASSISEGQLLGYTF; cdr3_nt: TGTGCCAGTAGTATAAGTGAGGGACAGCTTCTTGGCTACACCTTC; cdr3_length: 15; clone_size: .; j_call: TRBJ1-2; v_call: TRBV19; d_call: TRBD1